The 23 T cell receptor beta chains below all came from one sample that was sequenced in a study of cytomegalovirus exposure and HLA in healthy donors. Primers for the PCR totalled 60 Vbeta and 13 Jbeta. Measured with immunoSEQ multiplex PCR; TCRdb has only the in-frame clones, and not every one. Here the sample spans 150,000 to 200,000 clones, approximately 71% being singletons. Sequencing was done on a sample of PBMCs. All receptors derive from a woman between 35 and 50 years old in good health and CMV-seropositive.

V is TRBV28 and J is TRBJ2-7; TRBD2 is a possible D gene (6 bases). The CDR3 spans 14 residues. Germline CDR1 MDHEN, CDR2 SYDVKM. V lost 8 bases and J 4 bases, leaving 18 bases between the germline ends. In DNA, the CDR3 is TGTGCCAGCTCTGGAGGGGCTTTGGCGTACGAGCAGTACTTC. It is translated as CASSGGALAYEQYF. The entire variable domain, with the rest obtained from reference TRBV28 and TRBJ2-7, is as follows: DVKVTQSSRYLVKRTGEKVFLECVQDMDHENMFWYRQDPGLGLRLIYFSYDVKMKEKGDIPEGYSVSREKKERFSLILESASTNQTSMYLCASSGGALAYEQYFGPGTRLTVT.

Notes on this clone: The junction differs from germline at one of its ends, possibly a read error. As DNA, the CDR3 is TGTGCCAGCAGCCTAGCTCTTATCACAGATACGCAGTATTTT. Translated, it gives CASSLALITDTQYF. This sequence joins TRBV7-2 and TRBJ2-3; D may be TRBD2 (5 bases). Germline V lookup: CDR1 SGHTA, CDR2 FQGNSA. The CDR3 sequence is 14 residues long.

V and J are TRBV9 and TRBJ2-7; 9 positions agree with TRBD1. The V and J ends lost 4 bases and 3 bases, in that order; junction bases with no gene match: 11. Looked up from germline, CDR1 is SGDLS and CDR2 is YYNGEE. This CDR3 contains 16 residues. This chain's CDR3 is CASSPRRQGVGYEQYF. The CDR3 DNA follows: TGTGCCAGCAGCCCGAGACGACAGGGGGTGGGCTACGAGCAGTACTTC.

The rearrangement uses TRBV19 and TRBJ1-2; D is undetermined. The CDR3 runs to 15 residues. The germline V gene encodes CDR1 LNHDA and CDR2 SQIVND (reference sequence). V was trimmed by 6 bases and J by 1 base, leaving 15 bases between them. CDR3 DNA: TGTGCCAGTAGGTCCGGGAAGCTTGATAACTATGGCTACACCTTC. The encoded protein is CASRSGKLDNYGYTF.

J is TRBJ2-7 and V is TRBV19, with a tentative D call TRBD2 (5 bases). CDR3 length equals 13 residues. CDR1 and CDR2 (germline): LNHDA, SQIVND (reference sequence). The V end lost 5 bases, the J end lost 2 bases, and 10 bases lay between the germline ends. As DNA, the CDR3 is TGTGCCAGTAGTCCGGGATTCGCCTACGAGCAGTACTTC. It codes for CASSPGFAYEQYF. The full variable domain, its missing parts supplied by reference TRBV19 and TRBJ2-7, is DGGITQSPKYLFRKEGQNVTLSCEQNLNHDAMYWYRQDPGQGLRLIYYSQIVNDFQKGDIAEGYSVSREKKESFPLTVTSAQKNPTAFYLCASSPGFAYEQYFGPGTRLTVT.

As to this clone: Compared with germline, one end of the junction differs, possibly owing to a read error. V usage is TRBV7-9 and J usage is TRBJ2-6, with TRBD1 matching over 7 bases. The CDR3 extends over 16 amino acids. The germline gives CDR1 SEHNR, CDR2 FQNEAQ (reference sequence). The CDR3 protein is CASSARQGAGDNVLTF. CDR3 coding DNA: TGTGCCAGCAGCGCTAGACAGGGAGCTGGGGACAACGTCCTGACTTTC.

The J gene is TRBJ2-1, the V gene TRBV9, with 7 bases fitting TRBD2. This CDR3 region has 15 residues. CDR1 and CDR2 from the germline V gene are SGDLS and YYNGEE. J was trimmed by 7 bases and V by 3 bases; bases with no gene match: 10. This CDR3 reads CASSALGTTVNEQFF. CDR3 nucleotide sequence: TGTGCCAGCAGCGCCTTAGGGACTACCGTAAATGAGCAGTTCTTC.

In its sample, this clone was seen once. The chain joins TRBV19 to TRBJ2-7, with D possibly matching TRBD2 (5 bases). V was trimmed by 5 bases and J by 2 bases, leaving 16 bases between them. Per germline, CDR1 LNHDA and CDR2 SQIVND (reference sequence). The CDR3 runs to 15 residues. The CDR3 sequence: CASSPVRDFPYEQYF. Here the CDR3 DNA reads TGTGCCAGTAGTCCAGTCCGGGATTTCCCCTACGAGCAGTACTTC.

J is TRBJ1-5 and V is TRBV27, with TRBD1 identical over 7 bases. The V gene's germline CDR1 is MNHEY and CDR2 SMNVEV (reference sequence). The CDR3 has 17 amino acids. The trim removed 0 bases at V and 4 bases at J, leaving 9 bases unmatched. This CDR3 reads CASSLSGQGVWNQPQHF. CDR3 bases: TGTGCCAGCAGTTTATCTGGGCAGGGGGTGTGGAATCAGCCCCAGCATTTT.

This chain connects TRBV6-1 to TRBJ2-7, with TRBD1 matching 11 bases. The junction had 6 bases not matched to a gene; V was cut back by 10 bases and J by 4 bases. CDR1 MNHNS and CDR2 SASEGT come from the germline V gene. The CDR3 runs to 13 residues. The CDR3 DNA follows: TGTGCCACCAGGACAGGGGGCGATTACGAGCAGTACTTC. It codes for CATRTGGDYEQYF.

This sequence joins TRBV7-3 and TRBJ2-1; no clear D gene. The CDR3 is 15 amino acids. Per the germline V gene, CDR1 is SGHTA and CDR2 is FQGTGA. Trimming left V 2 bases short and J 0 bases short, with 8 bases between. CDR3 in amino acids: CASSLGPGSYNEQFF. CDR3 nucleotides: TGTGCCAGCAGCTTAGGTCCAGGCTCCTACAATGAGCAGTTCTTC.

The chain joins TRBV29-1 to TRBJ1-2; no clear D gene. V lost 0 bases and J 0 bases, leaving 11 bases between the germline ends. Germline CDR1 reads SQVTM; CDR2 reads ANQGSEA. The CDR3 is made up of 15 amino acids. This chain's CDR3 is CSVEERTETNYGYTF. The CDR3 DNA reads TGCAGCGTTGAAGAGAGAACAGAGACTAACTATGGCTACACCTTC.

This clone has just a few counts. The V call is TRBV28, the J call TRBJ1-1; 9 nucleotides match TRBD1. Per germline, CDR1 MDHEN and CDR2 SYDVKM. The J segment lost 1 base and the V segment lost 5 bases, leaving 17 bases of the junction unmatched. This CDR3 has 19 amino acids. The CDR3 loop is CASSILTGTGSGGNTEAFF. The CDR3, as DNA: TGTGCCAGCAGTATCCTTACCGGGACAGGGAGTGGCGGGAACACTGAAGCTTTCTTT.

The rearrangement uses TRBV29-1 and TRBJ1-2, with TRBD1 as a possible D gene (5 bases). V lost 6 bases to trimming and J lost 0 bases, with 14 bases between them. The CDR3 runs to 14 residues. CDR1 and CDR2 (germline): SQVTM, ANQGSEA. The CDR3 region is CSVERQLANYGYTF. The DNA for the CDR3 is TGCAGCGTAGAGCGACAGTTAGCTAACTATGGCTACACCTTC.

This clone was picked up a small number of times. The rearrangement joins TRBV7-2 to TRBJ2-1; 9 bases are a match to TRBD2. V gave up 4 bases and J gave up 7 bases; unmatched junction bases: 14. The germline V gene has CDR1 SGHTA and CDR2 FQGNSA. CDR3 length: 17 residues. CDR3 protein: CASSYQAGTSILNEQFF. The CDR3 DNA reads as TGTGCCAGCAGCTACCAGGCCGGGACTAGCATATTGAATGAGCAGTTCTTC.

This chain uses TRBV5-1 with TRBJ2-3, with D perhaps matching TRBD1 (6 bases). CDR3 length equals 14 residues. With 0 bases removed from V and 5 bases from J, the gap between germline ends came to 10 bases. Germline-derived CDR1 and CDR2 are SGHRS and YFSETQ. The CDR3 bases are TGCGCCAGCAGCTTGGGTTCAGGGGTAGATACGCAGTATTTT. This codes for CASSLGSGVDTQYF.

CDR3 region: CASSTMGGHEQFF. The CDR3 DNA reads as TGTGCCAGCAGCACGATGGGGGGGCATGAGCAGTTCTTC. The rearrangement joins TRBV5-4 to TRBJ2-1; possibly TRBD2 for D (7 bases). There are 13 residues in the CDR3. The V gene lost 4 bases and the J gene lost 8 bases, with 13 bases spanning the gap. Per the germline V gene, CDR1 is SGHNT and CDR2 is YYREEE (reference sequence).

This sequence joins TRBV5-1 and TRBJ2-1; possibly TRBD2 for D (6 bases). Deletions cut 0 bases from V and 0 bases from J, with 10 bases between. The CDR3 runs 16 residues. Germline CDR1 and CDR2: SGHRS and YFSETQ. The DNA for the CDR3 is TGCGCCAGCAGCTTGGTGGGGGGAAGCTCCTACAATGAGCAGTTCTTC. As protein: CASSLVGGSSYNEQFF.

The chain has TRBV28 and TRBJ2-1; maybe TRBD1 (6 bases). The CDR3 extends over 16 amino acids. V was trimmed by 6 bases and J by 3 bases, leaving 18 bases between them. CDR1 is MDHEN and CDR2 is SYDVKM in the germline V gene. DNA of the CDR3: TGTGCCAGCAGCCCACCTAGGGGGAGAATCTACAATGAGCAGTTCTTC. As protein: CASSPPRGRIYNEQFF.

The genes are TRBV30 and TRBJ1-4; possibly TRBD1 for D (5 bases). The CDR3 length is 16 residues. V lost 0 bases to trimming and J lost 0 bases, with 11 bases between them. Per the germline V gene, CDR1 is GTSNPN and CDR2 is SVGIG (reference sequence). CDR3 bases: TGTGCCTGGAGTGTTGGAGGGACTGCAACTAATGAAAAACTGTTTTTT. Its protein is CAWSVGGTATNEKLFF.

The chain joins TRBV5-1 to TRBJ2-5; a weak D match, TRBD1 (5 bases). CDR3 length equals 13 residues. The V end was cut by 1 base, the J end by 5 bases, with 9 bases between. Germline-derived CDR1 and CDR2 are SGHRS and YFSETQ. CDR3 nucleotide sequence: TGCGCCAGCAGCTTGCCCAGGGCCGAGACCCAGTACTTC. It specifies CASSLPRAETQYF.

The chain is built from TRBV4-2 and TRBJ1-2; the D gene is possibly TRBD1 (5 bases). This CDR3 contains 16 residues. Germline assignment: CDR1 LGHNA and CDR2 YNFKEQ. V was cut by 0 bases and J by 3 bases, with 14 bases left in between. CDR3 DNA sequence: TGTGCCAGCAGCCAAGAGCAGGCAGGGCCCCACTATGGCTACACCTTC. It is translated as CASSQEQAGPHYGYTF.

This rearrangement joins TRBV2 to TRBJ1-2; D might be TRBD1 (5 bases). Germline CDR1 is SNHLY and CDR2 is FYNNEI. The CDR3 sequence is 13 residues long. The V end lost 6 bases, the J end lost 6 bases, and 14 bases lay between the germline ends. This CDR3 is CASSLRAGHGYTF. The CDR3, as DNA: TGTGCCAGCAGCCTAAGGGCAGGGCATGGCTACACCTTC.